A selection of T cell receptor beta chains follows, all from one sample in a study of CD8+CD57+ T cells in acquired aplastic anemia. TCRdb used MiXCR to reprocess the reads, holding one entry per CDR3 protein. The sample consists of approximately 380,000 distinct CDR3 sequences, around 68% of them appearing once. The sequencing input was sorted CD4+, CD8+, or CD8+CD57+ T cells (not recorded which) from PBMCs. The origin of the receptors is a human donor in good health, serving as a control. The CDR3 runs from the conserved cysteine through the conserved F or W. The order of the fields is V gene, J gene, CDR3 protein.

TRBV7-3	TRBJ2-5	CASSTLGPRETQYF
TRBV11-2	TRBJ2-5	CASSSGTSGGTQETQYF
TRBV30	TRBJ1-1	CAWSRGVNTEAFF
TRBV5-1	TRBJ2-1	CASSQQLAADNEQFF
TRBV20-1	TRBJ2-6	CSASGLTF
TRBV24-1	TRBJ2-5	CATSDFGTSGGPQETQYF
TRBV19	TRBJ1-5	CASTLGYGGSNQPQHF
TRBV19	TRBJ1-6	CASSGAGGSPLHF
TRBV5-1	TRBJ1-4	CASSLTVGQGARKLFF
TRBV5-4	TRBJ1-2	CASNLAGSRTGVSGGYTF
TRBV15	TRBJ2-1	CATAGTESYNEQFF
TRBV7-3	TRBJ2-6	CASSENSVTNAGDNVLAF
TRBV5-1	TRBJ2-5	CASQSGREVGETQYF
TRBV7-9	TRBJ1-6	CTSSGAGGYSPLHF
TRBV20-1	TRBJ2-1	CSARDARTGLNEQFF
TRBV5-6	TRBJ2-2	CASSLDGDRTNTGELFF
TRBV20-1	TRBJ2-3	CSASGTGNYDTQYF
TRBV7-3	TRBJ2-5	CASSRDMQGGGHDF
TRBV9	TRBJ2-7	CASSVRIESTGEQYF
TRBV7-8	TRBJ1-6	CASSLYGISPLRF
TRBV25-1	TRBJ1-6	CASTLYSSYNSPLHF
TRBV2	TRBJ1-2	CASDRGYGYTF
TRBV20-1	TRBJ1-2	CSARSHLGGHTF
TRBV7-2	TRBJ2-5	CASSSWAPQGTQYF
TRBV7-2	TRBJ1-5	CASSLEPGSNQPQHF
TRBV10-3	TRBJ2-7	CAISQGQANSYEQYF
TRBV7-9	TRBJ1-2	CASSSPGQGGYGYTF
TRBV5-1	TRBJ2-1	CASSPPTQDEQFF
TRBV4-1	TRBJ2-7	CASSQDWRGGGYYEQYF
TRBV15	TRBJ2-5	CASSLAVIAGGGTQCF
TRBV7-3	TRBJ1-4	CATSSRRTGNEELFF
TRBV7-3	TRBJ1-1	CASTLAQGGRNAFFF
TRBV9	TRBJ1-6	CASSLVTRSWNSPLHF
TRBV5-5	TRBJ2-1	CASSLVGRYEQFF
TRBV5-5	TRBJ2-6	CASSSGTGQGALGANVLTF
TRBV7-9	.	CASSKDGANYGYTQFF
TRBV7-6	TRBJ2-7	CASSTGGGGSIEEQYF
TRBV14	TRBJ2-7	CAISPSGQGRDEQYF
TRBV24-1	TRBJ2-7	CATSGGQGADYEQYF
TRBV20-1	TRBJ2-6	CSARFIRTGNSGANVLTF
TRBV30	TRBJ1-4	CAWSPPRSTNEKLFF
TRBV29-1	TRBJ1-3	CSVDSLSSGNTIYF
TRBV6-4	TRBJ2-5	CASSDGAETQYF
TRBV7-8	TRBJ2-7	CASSLATEVSNYGYF
TRBV7-3	TRBJ2-1	CASGRSGGVNEQFF
TRBV25-1	TRBJ1-2	CASSSARGRGQDGYTF
TRBV20-1	TRBJ1-3	CSAIQGNSGNTIYF
TRBV5-1	TRBJ1-2	CASSLGLSGTDGYTF
TRBV11-3	TRBJ2-7	CASSLAQRIGYEQYF
TRBV6-5	TRBJ2-5	CASSLSGTGRDSHYF
TRBV12-3/TRBV12-4	TRBJ1-4	CASSLQGHEKLFF
TRBV12-5	TRBJ2-3	CANSEGGITDTQYF
TRBV5-1	TRBJ1-5	CASSISGAFKHF
TRBV19	TRBJ1-1	CASSHQGAAITEAFF
TRBV29-1	.	CSAERGGEGSQYF
TRBV20-1	TRBJ1-2	CSARQGRLSYGYTF
TRBV5-5	TRBJ2-7	CASSLNGGALYEQYF